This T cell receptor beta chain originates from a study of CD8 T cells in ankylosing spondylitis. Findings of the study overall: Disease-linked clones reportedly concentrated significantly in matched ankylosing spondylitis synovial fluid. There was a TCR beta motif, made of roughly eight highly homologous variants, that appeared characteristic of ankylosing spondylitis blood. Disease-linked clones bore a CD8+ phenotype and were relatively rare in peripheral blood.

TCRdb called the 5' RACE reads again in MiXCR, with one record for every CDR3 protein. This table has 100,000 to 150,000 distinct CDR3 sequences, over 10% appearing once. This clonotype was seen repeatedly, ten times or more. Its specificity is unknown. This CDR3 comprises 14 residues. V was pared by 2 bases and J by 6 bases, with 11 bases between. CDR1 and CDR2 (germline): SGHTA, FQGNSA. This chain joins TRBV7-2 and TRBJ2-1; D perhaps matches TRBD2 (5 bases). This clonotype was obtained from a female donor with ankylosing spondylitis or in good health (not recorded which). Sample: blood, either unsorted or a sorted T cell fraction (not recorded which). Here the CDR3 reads CASSLISSSNEQFF. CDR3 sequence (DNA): TGTGCCAGCAGCTTAATTTCTAGCTCCAATGAGCAGTTCTTC.